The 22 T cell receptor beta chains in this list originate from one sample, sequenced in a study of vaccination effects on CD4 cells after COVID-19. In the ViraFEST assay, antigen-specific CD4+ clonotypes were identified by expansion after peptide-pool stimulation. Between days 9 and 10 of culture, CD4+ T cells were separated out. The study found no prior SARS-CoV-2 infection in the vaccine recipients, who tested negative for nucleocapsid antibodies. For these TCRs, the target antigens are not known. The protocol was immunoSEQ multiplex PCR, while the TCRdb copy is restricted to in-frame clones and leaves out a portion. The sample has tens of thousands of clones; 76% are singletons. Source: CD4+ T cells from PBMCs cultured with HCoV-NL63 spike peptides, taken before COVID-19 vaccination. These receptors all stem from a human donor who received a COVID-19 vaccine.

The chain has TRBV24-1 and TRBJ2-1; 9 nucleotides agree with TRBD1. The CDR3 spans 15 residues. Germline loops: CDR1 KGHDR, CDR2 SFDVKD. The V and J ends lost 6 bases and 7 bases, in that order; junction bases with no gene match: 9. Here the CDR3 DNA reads TGTGCCACCAGTATGACAGGGGGGGTTGGGAATGAGCAGTTCTTC. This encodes CATSMTGGVGNEQFF.

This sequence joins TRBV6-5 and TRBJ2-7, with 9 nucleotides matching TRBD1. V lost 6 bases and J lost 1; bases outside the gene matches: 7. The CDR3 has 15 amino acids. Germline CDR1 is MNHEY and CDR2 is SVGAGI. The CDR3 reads CASRLGTGSSYEQYV. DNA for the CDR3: TGTGCCAGCAGACTCGGGACAGGGAGTTCCTACGAGCAGTACGTC.

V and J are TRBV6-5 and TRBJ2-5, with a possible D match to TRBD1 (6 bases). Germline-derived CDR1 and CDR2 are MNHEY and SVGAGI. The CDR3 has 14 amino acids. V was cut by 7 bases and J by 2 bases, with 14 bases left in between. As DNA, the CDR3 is TGTGCCAGCATGAGGTGGACAGAACAAGAGACCCAGTACTTC. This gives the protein CASMRWTEQETQYF.

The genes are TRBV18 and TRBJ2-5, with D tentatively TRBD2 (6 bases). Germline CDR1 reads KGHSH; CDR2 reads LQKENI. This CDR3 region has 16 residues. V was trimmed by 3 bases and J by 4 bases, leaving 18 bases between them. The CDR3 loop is CASSPVFRGVGETQYF. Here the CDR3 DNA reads TGTGCCAGCTCACCGGTCTTCCGCGGGGTTGGAGAGACCCAGTACTTC.

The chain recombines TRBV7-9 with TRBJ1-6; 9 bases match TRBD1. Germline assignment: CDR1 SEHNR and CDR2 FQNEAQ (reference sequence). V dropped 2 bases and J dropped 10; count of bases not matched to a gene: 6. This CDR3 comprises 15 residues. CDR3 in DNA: TGTGCCAGCAGCTTACGGGACAGGGACCCCTCACCCCTCCACTTT. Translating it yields CASSLRDRDPSPLHF.

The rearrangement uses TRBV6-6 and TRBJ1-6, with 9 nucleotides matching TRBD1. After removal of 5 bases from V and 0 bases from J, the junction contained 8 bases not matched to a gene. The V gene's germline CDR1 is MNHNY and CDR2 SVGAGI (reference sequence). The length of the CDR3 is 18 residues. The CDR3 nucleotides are TGTGCCAGCAGTCGATGGGGGACAGGGAGCTCCTATAATTCACCCCTCCACTTT. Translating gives CASSRWGTGSSYNSPLHF.

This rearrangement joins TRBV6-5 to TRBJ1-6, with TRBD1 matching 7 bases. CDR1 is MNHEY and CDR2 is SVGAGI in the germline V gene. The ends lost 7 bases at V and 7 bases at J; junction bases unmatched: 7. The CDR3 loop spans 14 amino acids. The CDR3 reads CASTRTGGNSPLHF. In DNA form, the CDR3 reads TGTGCCAGCACCCGGACAGGAGGGAATTCACCCCTCCACTTT.

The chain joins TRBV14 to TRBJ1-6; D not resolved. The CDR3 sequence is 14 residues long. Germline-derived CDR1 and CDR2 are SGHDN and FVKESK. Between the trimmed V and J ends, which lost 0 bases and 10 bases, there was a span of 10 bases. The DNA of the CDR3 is TGTGCCAGCAGCCAAGAACTTCCTATCTCACCCCTCCACTTT. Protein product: CASSQELPISPLHF.

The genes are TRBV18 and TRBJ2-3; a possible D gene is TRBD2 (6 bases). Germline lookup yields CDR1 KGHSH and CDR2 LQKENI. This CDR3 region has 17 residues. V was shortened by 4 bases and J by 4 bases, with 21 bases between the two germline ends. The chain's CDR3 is CASSLSLLQEGADTQYF. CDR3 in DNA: TGTGCCAGCTCACTTTCATTATTGCAGGAGGGCGCAGATACGCAGTATTTT.

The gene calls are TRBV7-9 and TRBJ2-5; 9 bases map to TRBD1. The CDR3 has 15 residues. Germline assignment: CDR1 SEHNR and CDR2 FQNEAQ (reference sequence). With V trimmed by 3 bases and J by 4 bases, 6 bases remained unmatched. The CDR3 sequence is CASSFKGQGAETQYF. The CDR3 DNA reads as TGTGCCAGCAGCTTCAAGGGACAGGGAGCAGAGACCCAGTACTTC.

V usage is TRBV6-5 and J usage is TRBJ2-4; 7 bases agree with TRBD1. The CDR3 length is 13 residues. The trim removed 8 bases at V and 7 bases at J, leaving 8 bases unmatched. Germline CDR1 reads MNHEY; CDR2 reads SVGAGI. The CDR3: CASRQGSLNIQYF. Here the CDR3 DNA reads TGTGCCAGCCGACAGGGAAGTTTGAACATTCAGTACTTC.

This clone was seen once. CDR3 amino acids: CASSASGTSTDTQYF. The CDR3 DNA is TGTGCCAGCAGCGCTTCCGGGACTAGCACAGATACGCAGTATTTT. This sequence joins TRBV9 and TRBJ2-3, with a possible D match to TRBD2 (6 bases). Germline V lookup: CDR1 SGDLS, CDR2 YYNGEE. Trimming removed 3 bases from V and 0 bases from J, with 11 bases in between. CDR3 length equals 15 residues.

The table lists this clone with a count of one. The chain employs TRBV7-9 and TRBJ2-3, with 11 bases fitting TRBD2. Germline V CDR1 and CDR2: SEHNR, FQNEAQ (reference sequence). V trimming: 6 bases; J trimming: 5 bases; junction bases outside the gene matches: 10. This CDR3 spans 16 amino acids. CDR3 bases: TGTGCCAGCAGGTCTTTAGCGGGGGGGCGGAAAGATACGCAGTATTTT. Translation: CASRSLAGGRKDTQYF.

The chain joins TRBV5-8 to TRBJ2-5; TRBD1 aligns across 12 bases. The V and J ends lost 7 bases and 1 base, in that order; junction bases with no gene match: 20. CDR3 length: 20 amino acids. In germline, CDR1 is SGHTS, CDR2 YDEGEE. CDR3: CASPVIPGTGGDRLQETQYF. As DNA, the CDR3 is TGTGCCAGCCCAGTAATTCCCGGGACAGGGGGCGACCGCCTCCAAGAGACCCAGTACTTC.

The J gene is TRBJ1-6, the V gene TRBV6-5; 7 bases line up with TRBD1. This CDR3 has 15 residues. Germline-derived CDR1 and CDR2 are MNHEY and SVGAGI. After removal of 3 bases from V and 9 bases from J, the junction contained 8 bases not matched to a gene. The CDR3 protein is CASSYEAGGSSPLHF. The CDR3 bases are TGTGCCAGCAGTTATGAGGCAGGGGGATCTTCACCCCTCCACTTT.

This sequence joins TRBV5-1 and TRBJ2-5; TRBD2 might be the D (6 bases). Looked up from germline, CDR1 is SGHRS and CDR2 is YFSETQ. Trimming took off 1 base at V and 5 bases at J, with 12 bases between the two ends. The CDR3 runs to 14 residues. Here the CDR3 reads CASSLSSSAETQYF. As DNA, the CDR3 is TGCGCCAGCAGCTTGAGCTCTAGCGCTGAGACCCAGTACTTC.

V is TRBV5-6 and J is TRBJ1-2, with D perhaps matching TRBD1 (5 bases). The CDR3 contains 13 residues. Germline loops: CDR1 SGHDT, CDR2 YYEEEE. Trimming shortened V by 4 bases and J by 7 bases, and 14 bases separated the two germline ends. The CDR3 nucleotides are TGTGCCAGCAGCCTGGAAAGGGGACGTGGCTACACCTTC. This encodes CASSLERGRGYTF.

The CDR3 nucleotides are TGTGCCAGCAGCCCAGGGACTAGCGGGGGGGCCGGGGAGCAGTTCTTC. Translation gives CASSPGTSGGAGEQFF. This chain connects TRBV7-3 to TRBJ2-1; 16 bases match TRBD2. The V gene's germline CDR1 is SGHTA and CDR2 FQGTGA. The length of the CDR3 is 16 residues. Trimming cost V 5 bases and J 10 bases; bases outside gene matches: 8.

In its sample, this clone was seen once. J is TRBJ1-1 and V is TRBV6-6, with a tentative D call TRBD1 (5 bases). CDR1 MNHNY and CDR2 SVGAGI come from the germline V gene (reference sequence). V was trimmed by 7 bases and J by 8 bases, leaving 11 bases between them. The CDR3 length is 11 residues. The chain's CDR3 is CASTGALEAFF. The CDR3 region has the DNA TGTGCCAGCACCGGGGCGCTGGAAGCTTTCTTT.

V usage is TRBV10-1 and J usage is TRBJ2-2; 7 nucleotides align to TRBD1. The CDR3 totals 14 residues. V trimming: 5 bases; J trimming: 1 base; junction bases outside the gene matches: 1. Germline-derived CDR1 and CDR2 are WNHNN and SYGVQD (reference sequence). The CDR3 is CASSRTGNTGELFF. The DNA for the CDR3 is TGCGCCAGCAGTCGGACAGGGAACACCGGGGAGCTGTTTTTT.

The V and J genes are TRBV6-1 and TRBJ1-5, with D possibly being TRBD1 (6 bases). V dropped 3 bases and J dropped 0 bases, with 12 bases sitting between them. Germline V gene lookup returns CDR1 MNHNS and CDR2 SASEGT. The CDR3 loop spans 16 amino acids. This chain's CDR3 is CASSDRQAYSNQPQHF. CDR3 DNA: TGTGCCAGCAGTGACCGACAGGCTTATAGCAATCAGCCCCAGCATTTT.

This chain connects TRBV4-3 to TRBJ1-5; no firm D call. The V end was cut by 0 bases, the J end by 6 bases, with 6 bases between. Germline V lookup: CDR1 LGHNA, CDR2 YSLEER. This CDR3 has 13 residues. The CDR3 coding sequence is TGCGCCAGCAGCCAAGATGGAGGTCAGCCCCAGCATTTT. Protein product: CASSQDGGQPQHF.